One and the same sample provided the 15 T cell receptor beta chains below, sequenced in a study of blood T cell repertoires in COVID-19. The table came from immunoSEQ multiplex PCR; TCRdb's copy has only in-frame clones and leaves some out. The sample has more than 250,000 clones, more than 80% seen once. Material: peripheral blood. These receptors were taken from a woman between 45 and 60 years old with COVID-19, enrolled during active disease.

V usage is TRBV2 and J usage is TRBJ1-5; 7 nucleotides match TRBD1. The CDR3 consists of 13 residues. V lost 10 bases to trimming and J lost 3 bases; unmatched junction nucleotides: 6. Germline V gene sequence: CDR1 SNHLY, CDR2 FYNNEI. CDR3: CATRDSSNQPQHF. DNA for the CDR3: TGTGCCACCCGGGACAGCTCCAATCAGCCCCAGCATTTT.

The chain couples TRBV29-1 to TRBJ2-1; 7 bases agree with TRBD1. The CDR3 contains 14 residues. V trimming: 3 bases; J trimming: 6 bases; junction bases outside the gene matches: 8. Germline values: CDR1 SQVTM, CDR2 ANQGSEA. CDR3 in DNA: TGCAGCGTTGATCGCCGACAGGGCAGCAATGAGCAGTTCTTC. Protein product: CSVDRRQGSNEQFF.

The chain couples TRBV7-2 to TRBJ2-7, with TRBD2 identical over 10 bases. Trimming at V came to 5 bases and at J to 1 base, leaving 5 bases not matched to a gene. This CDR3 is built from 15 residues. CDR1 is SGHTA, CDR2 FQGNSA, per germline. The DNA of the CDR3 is TGTGCCAGCAGCATGGTAGCGGGAGGTTCCTACGAGCAGTACTTC. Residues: CASSMVAGGSYEQYF.

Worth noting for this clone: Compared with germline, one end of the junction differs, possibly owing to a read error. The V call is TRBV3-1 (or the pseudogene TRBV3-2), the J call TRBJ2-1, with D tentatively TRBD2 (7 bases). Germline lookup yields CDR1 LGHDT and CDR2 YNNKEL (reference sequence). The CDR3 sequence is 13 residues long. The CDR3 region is CASSQGGGGRVIF. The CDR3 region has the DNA TGTGCCAGCAGCCAAGGAGGCGGGGGCCGGGTGATCTTC.

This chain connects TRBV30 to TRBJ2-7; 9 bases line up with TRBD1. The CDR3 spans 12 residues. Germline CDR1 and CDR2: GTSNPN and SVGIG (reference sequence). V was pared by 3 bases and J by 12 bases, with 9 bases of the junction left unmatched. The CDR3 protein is CAWSGQQGAVYF. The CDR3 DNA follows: TGTGCCTGGAGCGGCCAACAGGGGGCGGTGTACTTC.

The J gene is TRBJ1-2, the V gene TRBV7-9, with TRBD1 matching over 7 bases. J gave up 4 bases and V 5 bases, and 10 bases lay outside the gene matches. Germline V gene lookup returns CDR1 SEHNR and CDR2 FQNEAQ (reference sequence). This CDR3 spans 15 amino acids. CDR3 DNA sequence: TGTGCCAGCAGCGAGAAGGGGCAGGGGGTCTATGGCTACACCTTC. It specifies CASSEKGQGVYGYTF.

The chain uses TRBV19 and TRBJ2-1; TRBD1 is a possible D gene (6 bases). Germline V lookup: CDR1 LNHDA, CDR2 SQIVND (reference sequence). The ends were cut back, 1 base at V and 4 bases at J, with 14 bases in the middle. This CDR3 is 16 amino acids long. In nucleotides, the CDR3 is TGTGCCAGTAGTATAGGGACAGCACTTCCTTACAATGAGCAGTTCTTC. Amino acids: CASSIGTALPYNEQFF.

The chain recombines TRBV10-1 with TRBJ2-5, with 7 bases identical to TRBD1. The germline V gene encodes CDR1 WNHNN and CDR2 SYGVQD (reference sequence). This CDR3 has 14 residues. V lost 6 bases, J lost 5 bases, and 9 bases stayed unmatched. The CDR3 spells CASSPGQFMETQYF. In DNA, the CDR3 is TGCGCCAGCAGCCCGGGACAGTTCATGGAGACCCAGTACTTC.

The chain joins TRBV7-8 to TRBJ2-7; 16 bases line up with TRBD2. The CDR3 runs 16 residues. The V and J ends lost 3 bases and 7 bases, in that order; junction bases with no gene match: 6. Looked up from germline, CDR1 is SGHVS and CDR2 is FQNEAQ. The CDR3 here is CASSLGLAGGLDEQYF. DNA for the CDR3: TGTGCCAGCAGCTTGGGACTAGCGGGAGGGCTGGATGAGCAGTACTTC.

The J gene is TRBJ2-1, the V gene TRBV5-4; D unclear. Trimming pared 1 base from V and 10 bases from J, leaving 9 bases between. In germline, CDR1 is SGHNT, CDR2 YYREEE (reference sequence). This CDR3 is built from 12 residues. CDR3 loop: CASSLFPREQFF. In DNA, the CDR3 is TGTGCCAGCAGCTTGTTTCCGCGGGAGCAGTTCTTC.

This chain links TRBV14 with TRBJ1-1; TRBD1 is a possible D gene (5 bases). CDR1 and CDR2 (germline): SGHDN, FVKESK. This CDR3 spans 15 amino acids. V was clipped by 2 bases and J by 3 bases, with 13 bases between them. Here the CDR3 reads CASSQHGGLDTEAFF. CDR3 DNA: TGTGCCAGCAGCCAACACGGGGGACTAGACACTGAAGCTTTCTTT. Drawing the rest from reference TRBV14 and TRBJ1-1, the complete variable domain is EAGVTQFPSHSVIEKGQTVTLRCDPISGHDNLYWYRRVMGKEIKFLLHFVKESKQDESGMPNNRFLAERTGGTYSTLKVQPAELEDSGVYFCASSQHGGLDTEAFFGQGTRLTVV.

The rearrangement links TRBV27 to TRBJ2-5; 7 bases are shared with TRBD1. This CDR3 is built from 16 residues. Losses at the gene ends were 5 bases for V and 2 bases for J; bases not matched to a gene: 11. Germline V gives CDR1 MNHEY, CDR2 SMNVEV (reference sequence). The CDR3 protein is CASSPWIQGPQETQYF. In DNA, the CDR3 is TGTGCCAGCAGTCCGTGGATACAGGGGCCGCAAGAGACCCAGTACTTC.

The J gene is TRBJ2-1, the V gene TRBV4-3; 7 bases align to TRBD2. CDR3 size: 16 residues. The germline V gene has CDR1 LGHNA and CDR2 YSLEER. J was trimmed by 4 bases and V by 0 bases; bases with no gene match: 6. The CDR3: CASSQDGGRTYNEQFF. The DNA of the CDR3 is TGCGCCAGCAGCCAAGACGGCGGGAGAACTTACAATGAGCAGTTCTTC.

CDR3 coding DNA: TGTGCCACCAGTGTGCGGGGCAATCAGCCCCAGCATTTT. This sequence encodes CATSVRGNQPQHF. This chain connects TRBV24-1 to TRBJ1-5, with D unresolved. CDR1 KGHDR and CDR2 SFDVKD come from the germline V gene. Deletions cut 5 bases from V and 2 bases from J, with 6 bases between. The CDR3 consists of 13 residues.

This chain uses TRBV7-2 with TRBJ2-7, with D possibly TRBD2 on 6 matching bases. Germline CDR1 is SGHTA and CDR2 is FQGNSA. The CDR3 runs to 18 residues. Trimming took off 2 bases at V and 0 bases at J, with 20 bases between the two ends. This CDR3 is CASSLSVGGTLSSYEQYF. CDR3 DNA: TGTGCCAGCAGCTTAAGCGTTGGCGGGACTCTGAGCTCCTACGAGCAGTACTTC.